This TCR beta chain was retrieved from a study of blood T cell repertoires in COVID-19. Profiled with immunoSEQ multiplex PCR; TCRdb holds only in-frame clones, not every one. The sample carries under 350,000 clones, 75% to 95% recorded once. This clone was observed once. Germline CDR1 and CDR2: KGHDR and SFDVKD. V dropped 4 bases and J dropped 4; count of bases not matched to a gene: 6. This CDR3 has 16 residues. Sequencing used peripheral blood. The chain employs TRBV24-1 and TRBJ2-7, with 13 bases identical to TRBD2. The receptor's source is a woman younger than 45 with COVID-19, enrolled during active disease. The CDR3 nucleotides are TGTGCCACCAGTGACTTGGGGACTAGCGGGACTTACGAGCAGTACTTC. Translation gives CATSDLGTSGTYEQYF.